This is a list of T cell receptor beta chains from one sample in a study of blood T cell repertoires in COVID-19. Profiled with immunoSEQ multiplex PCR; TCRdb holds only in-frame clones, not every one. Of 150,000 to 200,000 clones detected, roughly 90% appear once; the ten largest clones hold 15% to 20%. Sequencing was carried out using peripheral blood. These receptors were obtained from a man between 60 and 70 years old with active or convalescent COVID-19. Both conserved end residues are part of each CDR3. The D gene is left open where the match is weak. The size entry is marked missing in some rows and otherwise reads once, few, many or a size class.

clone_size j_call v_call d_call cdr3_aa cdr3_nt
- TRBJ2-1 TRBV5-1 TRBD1 CATASGQGWDEQFF TGCGCCACCGCGTCCGGACAGGGGTGGGATGAGCAGTTCTTC
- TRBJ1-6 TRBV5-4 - CASSSASSRLNSPLHF TGTGCCAGCAGCTCGGCTTCTTCTCGACTTAATTCACCCCTCCACTTT
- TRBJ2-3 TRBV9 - CASSVASADTQYF TGTGCCAGCAGCGTAGCAAGCGCGGATACGCAGTATTTT
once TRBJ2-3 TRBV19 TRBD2 CASSTQAGVADTQYF TGTGCCAGTAGTACCCAAGCGGGAGTTGCAGATACGCAGTATTTT
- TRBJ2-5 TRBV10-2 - CASRALSQETQYF TGCGCCAGCAGAGCCTTGAGCCAAGAGACCCAGTACTTC
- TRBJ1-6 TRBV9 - CASSVGGRNSPLHF TGTGCCAGCAGCGTCGGGGGGCGTAATTCACCCCTCCACTTT
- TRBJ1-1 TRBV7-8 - CASSLVIHGNTEAFF TGTGCCAGCAGCTTAGTCATTCACGGGAACACTGAAGCTTTCTTT
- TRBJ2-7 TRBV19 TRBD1 CASSMRQGAPYEQYF TGTGCCAGTAGTATGCGACAGGGGGCTCCTTACGAGCAGTACTTC
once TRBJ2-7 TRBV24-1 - CATSAAGSYEQYF TGTGCCACCAGTGCGGCAGGATCCTACGAGCAGTACTTC
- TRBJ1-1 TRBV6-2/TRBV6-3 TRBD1 CASSRGDRESTEAFF TGTGCCAGCAGCCGAGGGGACAGGGAGAGCACTGAAGCTTTCTTT
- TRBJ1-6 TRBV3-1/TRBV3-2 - CASSQARSPLHF TGTGCCAGCAGCCAAGCGCGTTCACCCCTCCACTTT
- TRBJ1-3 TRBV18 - CASSDRDSLSGNTIYF TGTGCCAGCTCAGACCGGGACTCCCTCTCTGGAAACACCATATATTTT
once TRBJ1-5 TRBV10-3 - CAIREGTGNSNQPQHF TGTGCCATCAGAGAGGGAACAGGGAATAGCAATCAGCCCCAGCATTTT
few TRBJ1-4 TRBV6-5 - CASSYSRGTINEKLFF TGTGCCAGCAGTTACTCGAGAGGGACAATTAATGAAAAACTGTTTTTT
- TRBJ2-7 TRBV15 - CATRETVSYEQYF TGTGCCACCAGAGAGACAGTTTCCTACGAGCAGTACTTC
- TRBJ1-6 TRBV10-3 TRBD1 CAISLDREASPLHF TGTGCCATCAGCCTGGACAGGGAAGCTTCACCCCTCCACTTT
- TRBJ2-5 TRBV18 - CASSPSAGQQETQYF TGTGCCAGCTCACCCTCGGCAGGGCAACAAGAGACCCAGTACTTC
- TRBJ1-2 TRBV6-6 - CASSYRDFYGYTF TGTGCCAGCAGTTACCGGGATTTCTATGGCTACACCTTC
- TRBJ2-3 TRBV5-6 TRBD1 CASSRTGGGMTQYF TGTGCCAGCAGCAGAACAGGGGGAGGTATGACGCAGTATTTT
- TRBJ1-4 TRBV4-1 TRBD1 CASSQGSGGRGTNEKLFF TGCGCCAGCAGCCAAGGCTCAGGGGGCAGAGGGACTAATGAAAAACTGTTTTTT
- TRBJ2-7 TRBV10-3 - CAIRDYDEQYF TGTGCCATCAGGGACTACGACGAGCAGTACTTC
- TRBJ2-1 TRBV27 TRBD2 CASSLAGAYNEQFF TGTGCCAGCAGTTTAGCGGGAGCCTACAATGAGCAGTTCTTC
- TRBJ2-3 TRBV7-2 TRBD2 CASSPNSGGNTDTQYF TGTGCCAGCAGCCCAAATAGCGGGGGAAACACAGATACGCAGTATTTT
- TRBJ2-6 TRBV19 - CASSRWDTLSSSGANVLTF TGTGCCAGTAGTAGATGGGACACGTTATCAAGCTCTGGGGCCAACGTCCTGACTTTC
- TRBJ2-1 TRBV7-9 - CASSLVENEQFF TGTGCCAGCAGCTTAGTTGAGAATGAGCAGTTCTTC
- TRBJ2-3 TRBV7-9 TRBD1 CASSRQGPSTDTQYF TGTGCCAGCAGTAGACAGGGACCTAGCACAGATACGCAGTATTTT
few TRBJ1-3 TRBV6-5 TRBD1 CASSPQQGAGNTIYF TGTGCCAGCAGTCCCCAACAGGGGGCTGGAAACACCATATATTTT
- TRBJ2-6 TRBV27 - CASSRETGANVLTF TGTGCCAGCAGCCGCGAGACTGGGGCCAACGTCCTGACTTTC
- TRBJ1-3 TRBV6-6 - CASSYSTVGVGNTIYF TGTGCCAGCAGTTACTCGACGGTCGGGGTCGGAAACACCATATATTTT
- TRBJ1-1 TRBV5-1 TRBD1 CASSLTGDGTEAFF TGCGCCAGCAGCCTCACAGGGGATGGGACTGAAGCTTTCTTT
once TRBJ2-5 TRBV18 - CASRREETQYF TGTGCCAGCCGCAGGGAAGAGACCCAGTACTTC
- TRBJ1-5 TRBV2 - CASSEIGGLRNQPQHF TGTGCCAGCAGTGAGATAGGGGGATTACGGAATCAGCCCCAGCATTTT
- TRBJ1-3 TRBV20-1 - CSASTDSSGNTIYF TGCAGTGCTAGTACGGACAGCTCTGGAAACACCATATATTTT
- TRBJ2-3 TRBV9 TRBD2 CASSSSGGAATDTQYF TGTGCCAGCAGCTCCAGCGGGGGGGCGGCCACAGATACGCAGTATTTT
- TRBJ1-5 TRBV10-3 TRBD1 CAIAGQGGNQPQHF TGTGCCATCGCGGGACAGGGCGGGAATCAGCCCCAGCATTTT
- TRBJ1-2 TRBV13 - CASSLLAADNYGYTF TGTGCCAGCAGCTTACTCGCCGCGGATAACTATGGCTACACCTTC
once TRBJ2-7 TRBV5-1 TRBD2 CASSLGTSGYSYEQYF TGCGCCAGCAGCCTAGGGACTAGCGGTTACTCCTACGAGCAGTACTTC
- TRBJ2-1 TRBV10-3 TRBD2 CAISERLAGVGKPTDNEQFF TGTGCCATCAGTGAAAGACTAGCGGGAGTTGGGAAACCTACGGACAATGAGCAGTTCTTC
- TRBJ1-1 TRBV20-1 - CSARAREEAFF TGCAGTGCTAGAGCCCGGGAAGAAGCTTTCTTT
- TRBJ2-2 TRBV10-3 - CAISESTGTGELFF TGTGCCATCAGTGAGTCGACGGGCACCGGGGAGCTGTTTTTT
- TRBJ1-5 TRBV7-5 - CVRRGGQGMRNQPQHF TGTGTCAGAAGGGGGGGGCAGGGGATGCGGAATCAGCCCCAGCATTTT
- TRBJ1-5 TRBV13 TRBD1 CASRDQGAASNQPQHF TGTGCCAGCAGGGACCAGGGGGCGGCCAGCAATCAGCCCCAGCATTTT
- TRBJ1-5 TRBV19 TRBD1 CASRSRQGLQPQHF TGTGCCAGTAGATCCCGACAGGGTCTCCAGCCCCAGCATTTT
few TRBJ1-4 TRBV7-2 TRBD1 CASSSQGAQNEKLFF TGTGCCAGCAGCTCCCAGGGGGCGCAGAATGAAAAACTGTTTTTT
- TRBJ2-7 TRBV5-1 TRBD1 CASSLVVGGRFEQYF TGCGCCAGCAGCTTGGTGGTAGGGGGCAGGTTCGAGCAGTACTTC
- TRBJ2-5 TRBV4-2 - CASSQDVLGGRETQYF TGTGCCAGCAGCCAAGACGTTCTAGGGGGAAGGGAGACCCAGTACTTC
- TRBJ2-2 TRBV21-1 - CASSKARCFANTGELFF TGTGCCAGCAGCAAGGCCAGGTGTTTCGCGAACACCGGGGAGCTGTTTTTT
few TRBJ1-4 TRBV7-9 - CASSLALTRGTNEKLFF TGTGCCAGCAGCTTAGCGTTAACCAGGGGAACTAATGAAAAACTGTTTTTT
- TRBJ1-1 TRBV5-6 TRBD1 CASSMPGTGITEAFF TGTGCCAGCAGCATGCCCGGGACAGGGATAACTGAAGCTTTCTTT
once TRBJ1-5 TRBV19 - CASRDIGAQPQHF TGTGCCAGTAGAGATATAGGGGCTCAGCCCCAGCATTTT
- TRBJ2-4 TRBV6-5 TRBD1 CASSYSWTGKNIQYF TGTGCCAGCAGTTACTCTTGGACAGGGAAAAACATTCAGTACTTC
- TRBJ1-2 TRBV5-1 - CASSLVGEGYTF TGCGCCAGCAGCTTGGTCGGGGAAGGCTACACCTTC
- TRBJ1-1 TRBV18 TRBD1 CASSPPVQGANTEAFF TGTGCCAGCTCACCACCGGTACAGGGGGCAAACACTGAAGCTTTCTTT
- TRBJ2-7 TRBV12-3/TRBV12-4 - CASSRRGEQYF TGTGCCAGCAGTCGGAGAGGGGAGCAGTACTTC